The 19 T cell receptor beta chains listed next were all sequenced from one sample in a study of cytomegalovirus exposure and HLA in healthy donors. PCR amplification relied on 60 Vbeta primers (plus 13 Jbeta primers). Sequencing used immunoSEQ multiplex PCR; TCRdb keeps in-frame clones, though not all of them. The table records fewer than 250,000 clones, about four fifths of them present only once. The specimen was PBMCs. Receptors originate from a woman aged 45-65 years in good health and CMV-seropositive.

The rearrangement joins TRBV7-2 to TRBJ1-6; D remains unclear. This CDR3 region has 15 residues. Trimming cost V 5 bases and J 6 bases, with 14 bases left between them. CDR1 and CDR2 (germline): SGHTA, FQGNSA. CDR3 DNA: TGTGCCAGCAGCCCTCAGACGGGAGGTAATTCACCCCTCCACTTT. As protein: CASSPQTGGNSPLHF. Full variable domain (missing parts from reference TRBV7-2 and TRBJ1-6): GAGVSQSPSNKVTEKGKDVELRCDPISGHTALYWYRQSLGQGLEFLIYFQGNSAPDKSGLPSDRFSAERTGGSVSTLTIQRTQQEDSAVYLCASSPQTGGNSPLHFGNGTRLTVT.

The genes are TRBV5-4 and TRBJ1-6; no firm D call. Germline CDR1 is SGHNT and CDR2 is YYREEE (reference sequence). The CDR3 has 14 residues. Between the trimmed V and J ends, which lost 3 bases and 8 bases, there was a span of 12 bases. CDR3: CASSYRGTDSPLHF. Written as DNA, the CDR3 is TGTGCCAGCAGCTACCGGGGTACAGATTCACCCCTCCACTTT.

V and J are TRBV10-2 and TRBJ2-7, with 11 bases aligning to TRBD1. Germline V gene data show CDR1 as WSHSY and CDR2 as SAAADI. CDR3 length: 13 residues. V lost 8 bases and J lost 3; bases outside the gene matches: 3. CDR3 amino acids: CASGQGAGYEQYF. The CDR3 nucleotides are TGCGCCAGCGGACAGGGGGCGGGCTACGAGCAGTACTTC.

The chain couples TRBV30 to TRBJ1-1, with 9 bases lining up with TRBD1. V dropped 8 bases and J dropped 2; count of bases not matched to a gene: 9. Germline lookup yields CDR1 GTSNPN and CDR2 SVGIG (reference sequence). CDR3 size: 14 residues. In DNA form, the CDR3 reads TGTGCCCGGTTACAACAGGGGGCTAACACTGAAGCTTTCTTT. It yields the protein CARLQQGANTEAFF.

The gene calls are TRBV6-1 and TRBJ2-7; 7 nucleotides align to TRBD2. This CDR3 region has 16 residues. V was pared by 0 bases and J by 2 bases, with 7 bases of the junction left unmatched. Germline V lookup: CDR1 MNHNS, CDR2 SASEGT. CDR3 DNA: TGTGCCAGCAGTGAAGCGGGAGGGTTCCGGCCCTACGAGCAGTACTTC. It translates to CASSEAGGFRPYEQYF.

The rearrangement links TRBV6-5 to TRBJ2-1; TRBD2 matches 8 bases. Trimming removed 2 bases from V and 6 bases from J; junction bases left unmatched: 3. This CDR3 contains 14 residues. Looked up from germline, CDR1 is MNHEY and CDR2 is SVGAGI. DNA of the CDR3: TGTGCCAGCAGTTACATCGGGGGGGCCAATGAGCAGTTCTTC. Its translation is CASSYIGGANEQFF.

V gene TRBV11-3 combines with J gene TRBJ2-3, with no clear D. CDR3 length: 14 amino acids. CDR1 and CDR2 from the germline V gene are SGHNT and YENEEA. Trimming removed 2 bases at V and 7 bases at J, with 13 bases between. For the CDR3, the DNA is TGTGCCAGCAGCTTATCGCTAGATGGGTATACGCAGTATTTT. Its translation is CASSLSLDGYTQYF.

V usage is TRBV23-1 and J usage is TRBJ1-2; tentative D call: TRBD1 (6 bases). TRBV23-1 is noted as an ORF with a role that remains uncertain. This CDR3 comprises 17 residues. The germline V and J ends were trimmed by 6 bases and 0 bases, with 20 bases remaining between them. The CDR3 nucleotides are TGCGCCAGCAGGAGGGGGGGGCTTGCTCTAGCTAACTATGGCTACACCTTC. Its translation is CASRRGGLALANYGYTF.

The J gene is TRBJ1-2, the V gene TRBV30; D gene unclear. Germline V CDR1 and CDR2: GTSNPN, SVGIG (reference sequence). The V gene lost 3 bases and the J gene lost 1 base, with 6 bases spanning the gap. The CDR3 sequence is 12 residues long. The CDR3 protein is CAWSPVNYGYTF. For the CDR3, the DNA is TGTGCCTGGAGCCCAGTTAACTATGGCTACACCTTC.

CDR3 in DNA: TGTGCCAGCAGCCAAGGACTAGCGGGGGTAGATACGCAGTATTTT. This translates into CASSQGLAGVDTQYF. The V and J genes are TRBV4-2 and TRBJ2-3; TRBD2 aligns across 12 bases. The junction had 1 base not matched to a gene; V was cut back by 1 base and J by 5 bases. CDR1 is LGHNA and CDR2 is YNFKEQ in the germline V gene. The CDR3 contains 15 residues.

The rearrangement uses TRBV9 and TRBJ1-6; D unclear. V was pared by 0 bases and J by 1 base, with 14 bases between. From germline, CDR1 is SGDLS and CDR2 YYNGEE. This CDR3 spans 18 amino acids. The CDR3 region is CASSVDPFGESYNSPLHF. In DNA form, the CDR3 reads TGTGCCAGCAGCGTAGACCCTTTCGGGGAGTCCTATAATTCACCCCTCCACTTT.

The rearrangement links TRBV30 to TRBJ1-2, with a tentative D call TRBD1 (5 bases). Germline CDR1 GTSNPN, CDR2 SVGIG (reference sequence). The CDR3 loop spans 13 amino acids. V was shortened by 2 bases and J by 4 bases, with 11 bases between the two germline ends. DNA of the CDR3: TGTGCCTGGAGTAATCAGGGCGGCTATGGCTACACCTTC. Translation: CAWSNQGGYGYTF.

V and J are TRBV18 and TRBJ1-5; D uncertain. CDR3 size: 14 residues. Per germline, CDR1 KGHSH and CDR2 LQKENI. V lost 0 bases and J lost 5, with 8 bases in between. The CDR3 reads CASSPPNGDQPQHF. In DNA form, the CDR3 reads TGTGCCAGCTCACCACCGAACGGGGATCAGCCCCAGCATTTT.

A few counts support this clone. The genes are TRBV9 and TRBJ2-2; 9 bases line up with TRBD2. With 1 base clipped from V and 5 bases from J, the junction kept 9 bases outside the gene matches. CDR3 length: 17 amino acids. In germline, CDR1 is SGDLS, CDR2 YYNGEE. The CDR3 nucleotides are TGTGCCAGCAGCGTAAGAAGCGGGGGGCCGAGAACCGGGGAGCTGTTTTTT. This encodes CASSVRSGGPRTGELFF.

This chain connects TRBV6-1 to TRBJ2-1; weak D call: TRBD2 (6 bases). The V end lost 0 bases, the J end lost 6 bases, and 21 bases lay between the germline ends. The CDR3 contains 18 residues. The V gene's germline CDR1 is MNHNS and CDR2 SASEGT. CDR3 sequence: CASSEALRRVGVSNEQFF. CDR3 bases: TGTGCCAGCAGTGAAGCGCTTCGGAGGGTGGGGGTGTCCAATGAGCAGTTCTTC.

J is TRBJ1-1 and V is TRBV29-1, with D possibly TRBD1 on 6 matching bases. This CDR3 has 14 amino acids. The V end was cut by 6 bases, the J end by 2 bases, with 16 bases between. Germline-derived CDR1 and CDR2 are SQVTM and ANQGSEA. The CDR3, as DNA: TGCAGCGTAGATGACAGGAATTTAAACACTGAAGCTTTCTTT. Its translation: CSVDDRNLNTEAFF. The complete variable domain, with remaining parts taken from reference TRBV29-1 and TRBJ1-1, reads SAVISQKPSRDICQRGTSLTIQCQVDSQVTMMFWYRQQPGQSLTLIATANQGSEATYESGFVIDKFPISRPNLTFSTLTVSNMSPEDSSIYLCSVDDRNLNTEAFFGQGTRLTVV.

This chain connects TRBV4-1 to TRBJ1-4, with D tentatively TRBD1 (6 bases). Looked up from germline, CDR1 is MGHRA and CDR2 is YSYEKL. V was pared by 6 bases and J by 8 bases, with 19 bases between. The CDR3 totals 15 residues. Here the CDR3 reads CASSDLGGVAEKLFF. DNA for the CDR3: TGCGCCAGCAGTGACTTAGGGGGGGTGGCGGAAAAACTGTTTTTT.

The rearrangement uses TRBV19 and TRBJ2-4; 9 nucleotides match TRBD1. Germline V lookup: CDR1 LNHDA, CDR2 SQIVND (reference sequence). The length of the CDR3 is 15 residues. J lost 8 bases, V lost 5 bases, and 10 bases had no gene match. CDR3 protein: CASSETDRGGYIQYF. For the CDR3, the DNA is TGTGCCAGTAGTGAGACAGACAGGGGGGGGTACATTCAGTACTTC.

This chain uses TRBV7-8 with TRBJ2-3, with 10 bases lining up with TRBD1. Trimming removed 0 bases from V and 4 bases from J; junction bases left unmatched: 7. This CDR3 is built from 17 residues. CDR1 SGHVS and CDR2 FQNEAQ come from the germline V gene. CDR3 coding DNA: TGTGCCAGCAGCTTAGCCCTGGGACAGGGGATGGCAGATACGCAGTATTTT. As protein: CASSLALGQGMADTQYF.